The 3 T cell receptor beta chains presented below share a single source sample, sequenced in a study of T cell responses to AZD1222 COVID-19 vaccine. The data were produced by immunoSEQ multiplex PCR, yet TCRdb's version contains in-frame clones alone and is incomplete. The data show 60,000 to 70,000 clones, with 65% to 90% seen just once and roughly 5.4% held by the top ten. Sequencing was performed on peripheral blood, taken on day 0 of AZD1222 vaccination. Receptor source: an adult in good health.

The chain recombines TRBV7-9 with TRBJ2-2; D is uncertain. Germline CDR1 and CDR2: SEHNR and FQNEAQ (reference sequence). The V end was cut by 8 bases, the J end by 9 bases, with 13 bases between. There are 12 residues in the CDR3. CDR3 nucleotide sequence: TGTGCCAGCGGATATACACCGCGGGAGCTGTTTTTT. It is translated as CASGYTPRELFF.

The V and J genes are TRBV6-5 and TRBJ2-2; D gene ambiguous. V was shortened by 2 bases and J by 9 bases, with 13 bases between the two germline ends. This CDR3 is 14 amino acids long. Germline-derived CDR1 and CDR2 are MNHEY and SVGAGI. Here the CDR3 DNA reads TGTGCCAGCAGTTACAGTCTGGGAAACTGGGAGCTGTTTTTT. Translated: CASSYSLGNWELFF.

The chain joins TRBV28 to TRBJ1-5; D might be TRBD1 (6 bases). CDR1 and CDR2 from the germline V gene are MDHEN and SYDVKM. V lost 5 bases and J 4 bases, leaving 15 bases between the germline ends. The CDR3 is 15 amino acids. The DNA of the CDR3 is TGTGCCAGCAGTGTACTAACAGGGATAAATCAGCCCCAGCATTTT. It encodes CASSVLTGINQPQHF.